This record concerns one T cell receptor (beta chain) sequence. What it recognizes is unknown. This entry is derived from a study of long-term antiretroviral therapy in people with HIV. Background on the study: The earliest specimens came about a decade ahead of the 2015 immediate-ART recommendation. Study-wide findings and caveats: The clones with expansion before ART were dominant in the repertoire at all time points.

The ends were cut back, 7 bases at V and 4 bases at J, with 14 bases in the middle. The CDR3 is 14 amino acids. Germline V gene lookup returns CDR1 LNHDA and CDR2 SQIVND (reference sequence). Researchers ran immunoSEQ v3.0 at survey level. This table comes from immunoSEQ multiplex PCR, and its TCRdb copy is limited to in-frame clones, with some not included. Of about 31,000 clones in the sample, 70% to 80% are singletons; the top ten hold under 4%. Source: unsorted PBMCs, taken 1.9 years after starting antiretroviral therapy. The chain recombines TRBV19 with TRBJ1-5; D is possibly TRBD1 (5 bases). The origin of this receptor is a man between 18 and 35 years old with HIV. CDR3 sequence reads: CASTHSGGNQPQHF. CDR3 DNA: TGTGCCAGTACCCATTCGGGGGGAAATCAGCCCCAGCATTTT.